The clone carrying this T cell receptor beta chain has more than one count but fewer than ten. No antigen is known for it. This sample is part of a study of identical twins. Study-wide results and limits: Among beta out-of-frame sequences, excess sharing between twins appeared weaker. A lower insertion count was a feature of abundant cord blood beta clonotypes, with no such feature in memory repertoires.

Looked up from germline, CDR1 is DFQATT and CDR2 is SNEGSKA (reference sequence). Trimming cost V 0 bases and J 4 bases, with 12 bases left between them. This CDR3 region has 14 residues. A universal primer site came from template switching; cDNA carried unique molecular identifiers. TCRdb re-called the 5' RACE reads through MiXCR, storing one row per CDR3 protein. The sample has fewer than 250,000 distinct CDR3 sequences; around 6.9% are singletons. The data also belong to a second study, concerning yellow fever vaccine responses in identical twins. As reported in that work: Twins' vaccine T cell responses were reported to seem partly convergent and partly personalized.

The sequenced sample consisted of memory (CD45RO+) T cells sorted from blood. The TCR originated in a woman in her late teens or twenties in good health. This chain joins TRBV20-1 and TRBJ1-2, with TRBD1 as a possible D gene (6 bases). In nucleotides, the CDR3 is TGCAGTGCTAGAGACTTCGGACAGACCTATGGCTACACCTTC. This translates into CSARDFGQTYGYTF.